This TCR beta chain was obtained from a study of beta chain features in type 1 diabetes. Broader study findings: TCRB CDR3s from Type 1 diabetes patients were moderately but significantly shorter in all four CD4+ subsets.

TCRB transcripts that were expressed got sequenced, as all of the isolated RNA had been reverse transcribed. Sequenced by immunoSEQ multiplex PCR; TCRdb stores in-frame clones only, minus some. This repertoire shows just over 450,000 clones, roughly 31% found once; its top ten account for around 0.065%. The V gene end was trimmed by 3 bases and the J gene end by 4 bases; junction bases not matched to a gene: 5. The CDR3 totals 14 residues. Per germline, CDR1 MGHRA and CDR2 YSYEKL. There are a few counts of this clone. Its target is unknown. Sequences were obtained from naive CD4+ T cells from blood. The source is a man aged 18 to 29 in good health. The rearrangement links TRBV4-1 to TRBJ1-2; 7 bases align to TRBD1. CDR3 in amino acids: CASSHPTGSYGYTF. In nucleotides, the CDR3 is TGCGCCAGCAGCCACCCGACAGGGAGCTATGGCTACACCTTC.